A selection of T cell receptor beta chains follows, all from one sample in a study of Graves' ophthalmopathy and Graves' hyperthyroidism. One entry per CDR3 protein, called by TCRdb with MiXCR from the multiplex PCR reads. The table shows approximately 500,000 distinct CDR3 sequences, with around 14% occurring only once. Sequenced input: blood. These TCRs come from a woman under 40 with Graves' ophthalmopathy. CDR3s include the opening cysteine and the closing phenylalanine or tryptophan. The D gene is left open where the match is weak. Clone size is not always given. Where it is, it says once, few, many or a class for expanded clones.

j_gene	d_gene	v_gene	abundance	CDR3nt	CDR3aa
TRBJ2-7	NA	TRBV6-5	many	TGTGCCAGCAGTTACTCGGGGGGGCCATACGAGCAGTACTTC	CASSYSGGPYEQYF
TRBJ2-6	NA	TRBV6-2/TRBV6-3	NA	TGTGCCAGCAGCTGGCGTTCTGGGGCCAACGTCCTGACTTTC	CASSWRSGANVLTF
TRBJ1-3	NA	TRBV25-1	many	TGTGCCAGCAGACAGAACTCTGGAAACACCATATATTTT	CASRQNSGNTIYF
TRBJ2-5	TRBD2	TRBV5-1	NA	TGCGCCAGCAGCTTGGGACTAGCGGGGGAAGGGGTAGAGACCCAGTACTTC	CASSLGLAGEGVETQYF
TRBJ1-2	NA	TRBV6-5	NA	TGTGCCAGCAGTTACTCGTCCGGGACCGAGTATGGCTACACCTTC	CASSYSSGTEYGYTF
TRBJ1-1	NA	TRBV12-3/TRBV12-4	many	TGTGCCAGCAGTCTACAGGGATTGAGGGATGCTTTCTTT	CASSLQGLRDAFF
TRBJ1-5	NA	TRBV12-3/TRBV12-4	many	TGTGCCAGCAGTTCTCAGGGGACCAATCAGCCCCAGCATTTT	CASSSQGTNQPQHF
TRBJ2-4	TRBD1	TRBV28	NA	TGTGCCAGCGCCAGACAGGGTTTAGGGAACATTAAGTACTTC	CASARQGLGNIKYF
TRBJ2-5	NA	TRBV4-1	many	TGCGCCAGCAGCCAAGATGAGCATCCCTCGGAGACCCAGTACTTC	CASSQDEHPSETQYF
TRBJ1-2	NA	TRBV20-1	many	TGCAGTGCTGTCAGCTATGGCTACACCTTC	CSAVSYGYTF
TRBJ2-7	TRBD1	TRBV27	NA	TGTGCCAGCAGTCCCACAGGGGGAGGAAACTACGAGCAGTACTTC	CASSPTGGGNYEQYF
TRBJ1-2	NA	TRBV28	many	TGTGCCAGCAGTTCCTCCCTCGGCAGTGCCGTGGGTGGCTACACCTTC	CASSSSLGSAVGGYTF
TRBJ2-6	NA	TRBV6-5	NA	TGTGCCAGCAGTTACTTCGGCTCTGGGGCCAACGTCCTGACTTTC	CASSYFGSGANVLTF
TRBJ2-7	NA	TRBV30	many	TGTGCCTGGAACCCGGGACGAACCCTAGGGCTCGAGCAGTACTTC	CAWNPGRTLGLEQYF